A selection of T cell receptor beta chains follows, all from one sample in a study of OX40 agonist ivuxolimab in advanced cancers. Clones were sequenced by immunoSEQ multiplex PCR, and TCRdb holds only the in-frame ones, with some missing. The repertoire holds about 45,000 clones, approximately 88% seen once, with approximately 16% in the top ten. The specimen comprised CD4+ or CD8+ T cells sorted from blood, sampled in a trial of the OX40 agonist ivuxolimab. Source of these receptors: an adult with an advanced solid tumor such as melanoma, head and neck, liver or kidney cancer. CDR3s leave out the opening cysteine and the closing phenylalanine or tryptophan. The D gene is left open where the match is weak.

CDR3 protein,D gene,V gene,J gene
ASSSLIQETQY,NA,TRBV5-4,TRBJ2-5
ASSLEGTGALSGANVLT,TRBD1,TRBV13,TRBJ2-6
ASSLGPGSNYEQY,NA,TRBV5-6,TRBJ2-7
SVVGLWGYT,NA,TRBV29-1,TRBJ1-2
AISELDEQY,NA,TRBV10-3,TRBJ2-7
ASRTGTPSTDTQY,NA,TRBV27,TRBJ2-3
ASSLGVMGLQETQY,NA,TRBV7-9,TRBJ2-5
ASSLGAPGEQY,NA,TRBV11-2,TRBJ2-7
ASSISYEQF,NA,TRBV19,TRBJ2-1
ASSPGGANGEKLF,NA,TRBV6-5,TRBJ1-4
ASSQLLSRGWGDTQY,NA,TRBV4-3,TRBJ2-3
ASSVGEVNTEAF,NA,TRBV9,TRBJ1-1
SATTSITDTQY,NA,TRBV29-1,TRBJ2-3
ASSQEASGGQGEQY,TRBD2,TRBV4-1,TRBJ2-3
ASSTSGLGSPLH,NA,TRBV6-5,TRBJ1-6
ASSLARNSGANVLT,NA,TRBV7-9,TRBJ2-6
ASSQDQRLAIYEQY,TRBD2,TRBV4-1,TRBJ2-7
ASSQDSNTGELF,NA,TRBV4-1,TRBJ2-2
ASSLRASGNTIY,NA,TRBV7-9,TRBJ1-3
ASRPPGLGTDTQY,TRBD2,TRBV7-8,TRBJ2-3